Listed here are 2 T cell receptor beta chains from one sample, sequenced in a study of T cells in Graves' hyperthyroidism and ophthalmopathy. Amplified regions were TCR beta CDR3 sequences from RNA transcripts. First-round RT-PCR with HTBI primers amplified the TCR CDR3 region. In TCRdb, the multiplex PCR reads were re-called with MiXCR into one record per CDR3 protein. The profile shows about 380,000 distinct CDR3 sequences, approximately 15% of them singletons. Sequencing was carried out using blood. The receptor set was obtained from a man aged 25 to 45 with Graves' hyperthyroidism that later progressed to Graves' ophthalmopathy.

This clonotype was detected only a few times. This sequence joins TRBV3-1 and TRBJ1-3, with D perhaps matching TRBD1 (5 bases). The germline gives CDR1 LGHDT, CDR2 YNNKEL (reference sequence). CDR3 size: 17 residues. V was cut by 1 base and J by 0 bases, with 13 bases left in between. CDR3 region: CASSQVLAGFSGNTIYF. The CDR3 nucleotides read TGTGCCAGCAGCCAAGTTTTGGCAGGGTTCTCTGGAAACACCATATATTTT.

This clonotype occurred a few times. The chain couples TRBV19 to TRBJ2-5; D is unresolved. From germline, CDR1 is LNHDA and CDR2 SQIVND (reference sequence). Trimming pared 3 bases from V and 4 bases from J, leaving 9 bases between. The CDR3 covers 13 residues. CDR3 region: CASSISRRETQYF. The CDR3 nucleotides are TGTGCCAGTAGTATTAGCCGGAGAGAGACCCAGTACTTC.